The TCR beta chain under discussion was sequenced for a study of T cell responses to AZD1222 COVID-19 vaccine. Study findings and constraints: A reported finding is that nearly half of spike-specific TCRs target unmutated variant regions. Donors were largely white British and mainly female; clonal diversity was possibly underestimated. The study identified only a handful of AZD1222 recipients as seropositive at baseline.

The V gene's germline CDR1 is SGHNT and CDR2 YYREEE (reference sequence). The CDR3 runs 15 residues. V lost 4 bases, J lost 9 bases, and 22 bases lay in between. TCRdb's table, derived via immunoSEQ multiplex PCR, lists solely in-frame clones and lacks some. The sample includes fewer than 70,000 clones, about 80% of them seen just once. Only a few counts were recorded for this clone. Its target is unknown. The material was peripheral blood, obtained 28 days after the second AZD1222 dose. The TCR was taken from an adult who received the AZD1222 COVID-19 vaccine. J is TRBJ1-1 and V is TRBV5-4, with D possibly matching TRBD1 (6 bases). The CDR3 sequence is CASSPARGGGGKAFF. The DNA for the CDR3 is TGTGCCAGCAGCCCGGCTCGGGGTGGGGGCGGGAAAGCTTTCTTT.